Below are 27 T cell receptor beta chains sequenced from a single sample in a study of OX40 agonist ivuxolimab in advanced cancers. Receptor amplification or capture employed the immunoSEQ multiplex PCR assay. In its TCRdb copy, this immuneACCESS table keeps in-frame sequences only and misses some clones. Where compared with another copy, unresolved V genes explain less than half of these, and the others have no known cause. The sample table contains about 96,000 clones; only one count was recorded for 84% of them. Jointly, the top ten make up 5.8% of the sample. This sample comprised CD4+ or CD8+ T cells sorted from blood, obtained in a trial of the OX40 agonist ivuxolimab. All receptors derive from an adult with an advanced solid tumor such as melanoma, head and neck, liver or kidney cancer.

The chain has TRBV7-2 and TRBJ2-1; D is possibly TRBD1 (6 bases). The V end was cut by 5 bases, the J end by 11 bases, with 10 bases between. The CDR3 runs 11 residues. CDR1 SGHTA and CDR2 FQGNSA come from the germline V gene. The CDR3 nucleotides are TGTGCCAGCAGCCTGGGACAAAAGCAGTTCTTC. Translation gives CASSLGQKQFF.

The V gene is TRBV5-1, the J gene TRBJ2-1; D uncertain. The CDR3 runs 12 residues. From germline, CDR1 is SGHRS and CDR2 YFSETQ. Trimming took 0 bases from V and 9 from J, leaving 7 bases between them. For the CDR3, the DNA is TGCGCCAGCAGCTTGGTGGGGTTTGAGCAGTTCTTC. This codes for CASSLVGFEQFF.

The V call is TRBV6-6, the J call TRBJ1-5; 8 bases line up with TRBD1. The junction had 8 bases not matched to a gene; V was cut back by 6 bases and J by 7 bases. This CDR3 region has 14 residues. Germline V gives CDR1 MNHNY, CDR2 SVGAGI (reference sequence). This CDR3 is CASRPTGANQPQHF. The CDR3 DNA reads TGTGCCAGCAGGCCGACAGGGGCCAACCAGCCCCAGCATTTT.

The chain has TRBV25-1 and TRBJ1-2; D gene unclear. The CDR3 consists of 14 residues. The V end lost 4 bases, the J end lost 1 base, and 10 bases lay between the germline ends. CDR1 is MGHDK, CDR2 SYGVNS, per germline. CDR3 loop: CASSVGYNNYGYTF. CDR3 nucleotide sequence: TGTGCCAGCAGTGTAGGGTACAATAACTATGGCTACACCTTC.

The CDR3 DNA follows: TGCGCCAGCAGCCTACGACAGGATGGGACGGATACGCAGTATTTT. It codes for CASSLRQDGTDTQYF. The J gene is TRBJ2-3, the V gene TRBV5-1; D may be TRBD1 (6 bases). CDR3 length equals 15 residues. The V gene's germline CDR1 is SGHRS and CDR2 YFSETQ. V was cut by 4 bases and J by 6 bases, with 18 bases left in between. Full variable domain (rest looked up from reference TRBV5-1 and TRBJ2-3): KAGVTQTPRYLIKTRGQQVTLSCSPISGHRSVSWYQQTPGQGLQFLFEYFSETQRNKGNFPGRFSGRQFSNSRSEMNVSTLELGDSALYLCASSLRQDGTDTQYFGPGTRLTVL.

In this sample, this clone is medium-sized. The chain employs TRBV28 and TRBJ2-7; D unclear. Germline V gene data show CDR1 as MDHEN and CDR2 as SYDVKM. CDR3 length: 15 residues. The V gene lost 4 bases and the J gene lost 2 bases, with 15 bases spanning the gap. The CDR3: CASSSLSTSPYEQYF. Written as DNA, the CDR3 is TGTGCCAGCAGTTCCCTCTCGACTTCCCCCTACGAGCAGTACTTC.

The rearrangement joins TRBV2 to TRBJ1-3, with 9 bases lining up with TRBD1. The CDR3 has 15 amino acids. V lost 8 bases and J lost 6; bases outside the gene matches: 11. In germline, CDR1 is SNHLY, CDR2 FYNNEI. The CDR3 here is CASRHRDREVNTIYF. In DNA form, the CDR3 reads TGTGCCAGCCGACACCGGGACAGGGAGGTAAACACCATATATTTT.

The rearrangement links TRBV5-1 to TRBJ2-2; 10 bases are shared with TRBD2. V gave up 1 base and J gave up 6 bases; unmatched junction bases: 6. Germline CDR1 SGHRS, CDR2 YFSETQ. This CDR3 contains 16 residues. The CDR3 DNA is TGCGCCAGCAGCTTGCCTAGCGGGAGCGGCGCCGGGGAGCTGTTTTTT. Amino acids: CASSLPSGSGAGELFF.

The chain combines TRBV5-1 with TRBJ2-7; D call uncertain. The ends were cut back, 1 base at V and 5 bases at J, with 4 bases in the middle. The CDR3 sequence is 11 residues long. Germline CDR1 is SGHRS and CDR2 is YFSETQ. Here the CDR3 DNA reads TGCGCCAGCAGCTTGAACGACGAGCAGTACTTC. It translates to CASSLNDEQYF.

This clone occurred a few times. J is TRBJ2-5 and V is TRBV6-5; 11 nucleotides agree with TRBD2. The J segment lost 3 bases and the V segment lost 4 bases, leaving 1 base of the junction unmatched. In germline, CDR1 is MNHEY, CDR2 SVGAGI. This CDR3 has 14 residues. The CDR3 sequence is CASSLGLAEETQYF. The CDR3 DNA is TGTGCCAGCAGTTTGGGACTAGCGGAAGAGACCCAGTACTTC.

CDR3 DNA sequence: TGTGCCAGCAGCCCCGAAACAGGGAGGGACGAAGCTTTCTTT. It yields the protein CASSPETGRDEAFF. This chain links TRBV5-8 with TRBJ1-1; TRBD1 might be the D (6 bases). Germline CDR1 reads SGHTS; CDR2 reads YDEGEE. Deletions cut 4 bases from V and 8 bases from J, with 18 bases between. The CDR3 consists of 14 residues.

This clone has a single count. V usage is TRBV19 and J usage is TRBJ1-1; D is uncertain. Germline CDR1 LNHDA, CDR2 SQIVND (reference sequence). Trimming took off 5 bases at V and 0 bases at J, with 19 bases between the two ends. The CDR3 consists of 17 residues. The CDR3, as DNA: TGTGCCAGTAGTCTTAATCGAGGGAATTGGATGAACACTGAAGCTTTCTTT. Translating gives CASSLNRGNWMNTEAFF.

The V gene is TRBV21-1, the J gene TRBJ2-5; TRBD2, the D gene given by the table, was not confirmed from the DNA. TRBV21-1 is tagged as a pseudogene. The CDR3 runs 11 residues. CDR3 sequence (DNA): TGTGCCAGCAGCAACGGAGGGACCCAGTACTTC. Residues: CASSNGGTQYF.

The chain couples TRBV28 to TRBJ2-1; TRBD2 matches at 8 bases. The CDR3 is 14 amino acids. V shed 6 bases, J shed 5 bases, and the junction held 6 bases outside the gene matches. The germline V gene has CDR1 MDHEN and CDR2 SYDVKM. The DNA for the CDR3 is TGTGCCAGCAGAGGGATAGCGGGGCACAATGAGCAGTTCTTC. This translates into CASRGIAGHNEQFF. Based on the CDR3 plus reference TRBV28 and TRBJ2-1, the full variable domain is DVKVTQSSRYLVKRTGEKVFLECVQDMDHENMFWYRQDPGLGLRLIYFSYDVKMKEKGDIPEGYSVSREKKERFSLILESASTNQTSMYLCASRGIAGHNEQFFGPGTRLTVL.

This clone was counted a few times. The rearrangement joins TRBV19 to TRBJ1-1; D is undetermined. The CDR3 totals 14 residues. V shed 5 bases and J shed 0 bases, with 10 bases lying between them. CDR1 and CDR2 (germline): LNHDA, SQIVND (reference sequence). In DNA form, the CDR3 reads TGTGCCAGTAGTCGTGGTGAGATGAACACTGAAGCTTTCTTT. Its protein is CASSRGEMNTEAFF.

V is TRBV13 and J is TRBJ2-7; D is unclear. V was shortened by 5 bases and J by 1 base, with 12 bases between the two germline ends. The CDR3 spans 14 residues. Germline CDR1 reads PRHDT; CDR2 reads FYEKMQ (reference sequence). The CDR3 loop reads CASSPTAESYEQYF. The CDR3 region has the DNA TGTGCCAGCAGCCCCACGGCTGAATCCTACGAGCAGTACTTC.

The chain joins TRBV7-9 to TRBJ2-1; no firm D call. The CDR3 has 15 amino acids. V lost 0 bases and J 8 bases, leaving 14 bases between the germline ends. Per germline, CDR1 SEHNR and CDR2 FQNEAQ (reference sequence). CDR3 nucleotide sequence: TGTGCCAGCAGCTTAGCGGGATCCGCCGGCGATGAGCAGTTCTTC. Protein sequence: CASSLAGSAGDEQFF. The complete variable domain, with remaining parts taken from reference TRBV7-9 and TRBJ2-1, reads DTGVSQNPRHKITKRGQNVTFRCDPISEHNRLYWYRQTLGQGPEFLTYFQNEAQLEKSRLLSDRFSAERPKGSFSTLEIQRTEQGDSAMYLCASSLAGSAGDEQFFGPGTRLTVL.

The DNA of the CDR3 is TGTGCCAGAACGGGAGGGGGGCAGTATTTT. Protein: CARTGGGQYF. J is TRBJ2-3 and V is TRBV7-5; no check of the table's D call, TRBD2, against the DNA was made. TRBV7-5 is termed a pseudogene. The CDR3 is 10 residues long.

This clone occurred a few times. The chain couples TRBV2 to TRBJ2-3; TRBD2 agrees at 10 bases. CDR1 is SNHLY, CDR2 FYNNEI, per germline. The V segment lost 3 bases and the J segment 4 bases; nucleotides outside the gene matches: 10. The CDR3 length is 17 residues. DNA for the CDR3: TGTGCCAGCAGTGATTACCTAGCGGGGGCCGGGGCAGATACGCAGTATTTT. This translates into CASSDYLAGAGADTQYF.

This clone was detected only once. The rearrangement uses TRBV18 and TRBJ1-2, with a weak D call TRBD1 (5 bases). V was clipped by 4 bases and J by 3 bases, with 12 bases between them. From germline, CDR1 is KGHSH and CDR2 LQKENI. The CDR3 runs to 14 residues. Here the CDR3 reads CASSLGQAYYGYTF. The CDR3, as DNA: TGTGCCAGCTCACTCGGACAAGCTTACTATGGCTACACCTTC.

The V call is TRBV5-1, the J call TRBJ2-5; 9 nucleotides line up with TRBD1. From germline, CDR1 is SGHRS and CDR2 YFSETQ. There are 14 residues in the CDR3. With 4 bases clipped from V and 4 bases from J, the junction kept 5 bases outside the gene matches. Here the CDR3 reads CASSPQGAGETQYF. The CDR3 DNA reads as TGCGCCAGCAGCCCACAGGGGGCAGGAGAGACCCAGTACTTC.

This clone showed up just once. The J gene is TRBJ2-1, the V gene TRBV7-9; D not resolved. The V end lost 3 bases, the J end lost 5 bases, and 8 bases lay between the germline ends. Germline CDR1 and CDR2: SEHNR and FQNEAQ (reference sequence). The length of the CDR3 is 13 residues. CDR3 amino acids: CASSFPIDNEQFF. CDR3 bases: TGTGCCAGCAGCTTCCCGATTGACAATGAGCAGTTCTTC.

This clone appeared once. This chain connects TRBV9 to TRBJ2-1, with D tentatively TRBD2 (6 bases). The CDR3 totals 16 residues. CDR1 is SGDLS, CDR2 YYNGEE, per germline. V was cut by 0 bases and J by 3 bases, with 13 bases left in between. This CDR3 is CASSVGGVVNYNEQFF. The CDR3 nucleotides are TGTGCCAGCAGCGTAGGCGGGGTGGTCAACTACAATGAGCAGTTCTTC.

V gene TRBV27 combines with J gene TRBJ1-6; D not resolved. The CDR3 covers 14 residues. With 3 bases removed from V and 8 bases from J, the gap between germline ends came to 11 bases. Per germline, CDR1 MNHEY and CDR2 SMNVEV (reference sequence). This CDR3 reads CASSFPGVYSPLHF. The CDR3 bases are TGTGCCAGCAGTTTTCCCGGCGTTTATTCACCCCTCCACTTT.

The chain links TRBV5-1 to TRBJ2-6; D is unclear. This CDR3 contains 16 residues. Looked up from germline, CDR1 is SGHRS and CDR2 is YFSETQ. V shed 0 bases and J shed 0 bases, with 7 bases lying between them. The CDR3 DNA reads TGCGCCAGCAGCTTGGTTAGTGCCTCTGGGGCCAACGTCCTGACTTTC. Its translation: CASSLVSASGANVLTF.

CDR3 loop: CASSFDWSSYEQYF. CDR3 sequence (DNA): TGTGCCAGCAGTTTTGACTGGAGCTCCTACGAGCAGTACTTC. The chain has TRBV6-5 and TRBJ2-7; D is unresolved. The germline V gene encodes CDR1 MNHEY and CDR2 SVGAGI. Trimming left V 4 bases short and J 0 bases short, with 10 bases between. The CDR3 is made up of 14 amino acids.

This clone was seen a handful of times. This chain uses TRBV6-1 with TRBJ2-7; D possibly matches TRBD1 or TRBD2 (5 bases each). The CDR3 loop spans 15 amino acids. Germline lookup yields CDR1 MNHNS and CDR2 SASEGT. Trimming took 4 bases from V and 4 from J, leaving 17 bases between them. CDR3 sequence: CASSARGAGEYEQYF. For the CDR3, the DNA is TGTGCCAGCAGTGCGAGGGGCGCTGGGGAGTACGAGCAGTACTTC.